The entry below describes one TCR beta chain. Its antigen is currently unknown. These data are taken from a study of T cells in localized non-small cell lung cancer. The study's findings and limits: Prolonged overall survival went with higher T cell density in the blood.

The V gene's germline CDR1 is SGHTA and CDR2 FQGTGA. The length of the CDR3 is 13 residues. The germline V and J ends were trimmed by 6 bases and 8 bases, with 16 bases remaining between them. Here immunoSEQ multiplex PCR was the method, and the copy in TCRdb shows in-frame clones only, minus some. The table shows around 69,000 clones, with about 90% occurring only once. The source material was peripheral blood, sampled before any cancer treatment. This clonotype originated in a woman between 35 and 70 years old with stage I lung adenocarcinoma. The chain joins TRBV7-3 to TRBJ1-2; a weak D match, TRBD1 (5 bases). This chain's CDR3 is CASSRYRNGGYTF. CDR3 DNA: TGTGCCAGCAGTCGCTACAGGAACGGGGGCTACACCTTC.